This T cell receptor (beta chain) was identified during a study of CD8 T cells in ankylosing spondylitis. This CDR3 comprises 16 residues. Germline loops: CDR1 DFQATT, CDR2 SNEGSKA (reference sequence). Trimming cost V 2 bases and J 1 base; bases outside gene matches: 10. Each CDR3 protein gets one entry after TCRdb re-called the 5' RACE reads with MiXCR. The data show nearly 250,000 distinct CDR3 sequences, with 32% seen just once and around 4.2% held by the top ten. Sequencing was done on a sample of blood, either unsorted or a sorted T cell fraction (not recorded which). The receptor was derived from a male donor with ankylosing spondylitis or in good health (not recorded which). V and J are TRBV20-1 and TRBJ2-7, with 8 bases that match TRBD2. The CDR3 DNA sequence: TGCAGTGCTAGACTAGCGGGCGTTCAACGATCCTACGAGCAGTACTTC. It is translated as CSARLAGVQRSYEQYF.